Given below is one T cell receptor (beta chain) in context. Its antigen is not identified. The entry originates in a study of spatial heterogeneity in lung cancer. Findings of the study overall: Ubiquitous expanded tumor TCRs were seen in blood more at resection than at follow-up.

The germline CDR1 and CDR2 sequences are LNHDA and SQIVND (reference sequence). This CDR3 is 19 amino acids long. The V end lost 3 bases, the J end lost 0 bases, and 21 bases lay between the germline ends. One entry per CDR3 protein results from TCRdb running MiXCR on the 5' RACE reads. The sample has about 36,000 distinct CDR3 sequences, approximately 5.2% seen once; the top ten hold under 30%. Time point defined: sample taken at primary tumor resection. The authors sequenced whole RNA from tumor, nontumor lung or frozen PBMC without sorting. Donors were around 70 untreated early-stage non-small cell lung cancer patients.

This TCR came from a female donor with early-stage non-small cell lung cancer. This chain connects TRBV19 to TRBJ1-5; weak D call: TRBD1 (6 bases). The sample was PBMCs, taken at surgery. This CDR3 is CASSIPTEQGFNSNQPQHF. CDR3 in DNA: TGTGCCAGTAGTATTCCCACGGAACAGGGTTTCAATAGCAATCAGCCCCAGCATTTT. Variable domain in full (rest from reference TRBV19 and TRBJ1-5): DGGITQSPKYLFRKEGQNVTLSCEQNLNHDAMYWYRQDPGQGLRLIYYSQIVNDFQKGDIAEGYSVSREKKESFPLTVTSAQKNPTAFYLCASSIPTEQGFNSNQPQHFGDGTRLSIL.